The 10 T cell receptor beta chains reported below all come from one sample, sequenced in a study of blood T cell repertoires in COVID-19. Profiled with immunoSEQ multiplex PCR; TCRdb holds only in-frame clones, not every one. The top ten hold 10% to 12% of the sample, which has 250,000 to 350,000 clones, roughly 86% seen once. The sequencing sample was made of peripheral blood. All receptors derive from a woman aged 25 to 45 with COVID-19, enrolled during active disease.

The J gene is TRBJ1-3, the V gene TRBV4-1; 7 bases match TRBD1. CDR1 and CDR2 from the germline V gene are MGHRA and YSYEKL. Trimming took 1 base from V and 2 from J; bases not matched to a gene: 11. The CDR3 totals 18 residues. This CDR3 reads CASSQALQDRETGNTIYF. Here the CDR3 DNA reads TGCGCCAGCAGCCAAGCCCTCCAAGACAGGGAAACTGGAAACACCATATATTTT.

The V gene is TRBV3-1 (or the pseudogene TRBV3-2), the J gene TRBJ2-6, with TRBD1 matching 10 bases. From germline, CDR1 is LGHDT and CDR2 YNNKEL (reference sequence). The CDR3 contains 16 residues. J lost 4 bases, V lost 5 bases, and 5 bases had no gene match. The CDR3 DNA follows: TGTGCCAGCAGCTTCGACAGGGGGCAAGGGGCCAACGTCCTGACTTTC. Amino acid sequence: CASSFDRGQGANVLTF.

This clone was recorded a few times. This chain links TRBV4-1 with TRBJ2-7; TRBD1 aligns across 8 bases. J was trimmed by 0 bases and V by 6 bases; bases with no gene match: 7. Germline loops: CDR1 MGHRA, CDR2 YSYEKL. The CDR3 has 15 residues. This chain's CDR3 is CASRTGQGPSYEQYF. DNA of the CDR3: TGCGCCAGCAGGACTGGACAGGGCCCCTCCTACGAGCAGTACTTC.

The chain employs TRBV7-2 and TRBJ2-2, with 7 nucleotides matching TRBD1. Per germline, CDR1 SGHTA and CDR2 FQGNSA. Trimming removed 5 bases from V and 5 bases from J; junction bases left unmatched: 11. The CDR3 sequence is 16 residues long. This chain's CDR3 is CASSRIDRARTGELFF. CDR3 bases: TGTGCCAGCAGCCGGATTGACAGGGCTAGGACCGGGGAGCTGTTTTTT.

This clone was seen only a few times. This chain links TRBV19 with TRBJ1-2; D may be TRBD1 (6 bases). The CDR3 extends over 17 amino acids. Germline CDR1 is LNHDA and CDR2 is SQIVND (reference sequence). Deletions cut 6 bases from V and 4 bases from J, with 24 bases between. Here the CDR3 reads CASSPQGGGAPAYGYTF. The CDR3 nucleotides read TGTGCCAGTAGCCCCCAAGGCGGGGGCGCCCCGGCCTATGGCTACACCTTC.

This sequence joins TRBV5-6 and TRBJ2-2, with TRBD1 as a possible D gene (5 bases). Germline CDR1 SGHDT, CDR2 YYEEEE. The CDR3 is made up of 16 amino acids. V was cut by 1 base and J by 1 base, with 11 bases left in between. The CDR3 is CASSLNRQRNTGELFF. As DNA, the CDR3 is TGTGCCAGCAGCTTGAACCGACAGAGGAACACCGGGGAGCTGTTTTTT.

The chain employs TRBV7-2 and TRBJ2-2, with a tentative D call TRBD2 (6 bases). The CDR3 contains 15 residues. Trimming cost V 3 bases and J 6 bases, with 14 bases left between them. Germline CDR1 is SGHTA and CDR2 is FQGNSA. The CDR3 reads CASSFFDWGAGELFF. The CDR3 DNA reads TGTGCCAGCAGCTTTTTCGACTGGGGGGCCGGGGAGCTGTTTTTT.

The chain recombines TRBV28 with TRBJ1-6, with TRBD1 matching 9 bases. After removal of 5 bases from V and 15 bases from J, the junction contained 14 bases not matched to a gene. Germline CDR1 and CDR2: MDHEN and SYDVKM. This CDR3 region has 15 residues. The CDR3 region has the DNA TGTGCCAGCAGTCGCCCTCTTATACAGGGGGCGATCCTCCACTTT. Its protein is CASSRPLIQGAILHF.

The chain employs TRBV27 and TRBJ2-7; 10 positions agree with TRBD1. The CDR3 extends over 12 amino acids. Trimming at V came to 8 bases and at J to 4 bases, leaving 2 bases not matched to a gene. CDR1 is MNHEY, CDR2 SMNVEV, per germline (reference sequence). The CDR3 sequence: CASRDRGYEQYF. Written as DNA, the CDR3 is TGTGCCAGCCGGGACAGGGGTTACGAGCAGTACTTC.

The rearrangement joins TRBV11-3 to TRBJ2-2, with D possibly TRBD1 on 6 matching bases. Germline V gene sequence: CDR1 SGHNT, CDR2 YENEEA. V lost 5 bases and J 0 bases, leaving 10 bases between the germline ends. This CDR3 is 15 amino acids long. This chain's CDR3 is CASSLRGTNTGELFF. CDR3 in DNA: TGTGCCAGCAGCCTCAGGGGCACGAACACCGGGGAGCTGTTTTTT.